This T cell receptor beta chain is drawn from a study of cytomegalovirus exposure and HLA in healthy donors. Study summary: Approximately 80 million unique TCRs, all from HLA-typed donors, were included in an early release of the data.

V shed 9 bases and J 2 bases; nucleotides not matched to a gene: 5. Germline V gene lookup returns CDR1 SGDLS and CDR2 YYNGEE. The CDR3 spans 13 residues. A multiplex PCR was run with 60 Vbeta primers and 13 Jbeta primers. Generated by immunoSEQ multiplex PCR, the TCRdb table keeps only in-frame clones and is missing some. The sample consists of about 90,000 clones, 55% to 75% of them appearing once. Study results and caveats: Cytomegalovirus-associated status was assigned to about 160 TCR beta chains. Reports described diagnosis of cytomegalovirus status by the classifier as highly specific and sensitive.

As regards this clone: As yet, its antigen is unknown.

The source of this sequence is a woman in her forties or fifties in good health and CMV-seropositive. This sequence joins TRBV9 and TRBJ2-3, with 8 bases that match TRBD2. Sequencing was done on a sample of PBMCs. The CDR3, as DNA: TGTGCCACCGGGAGGGGGACCACAGATACGCAGTATTTT. Its protein is CATGRGTTDTQYF.